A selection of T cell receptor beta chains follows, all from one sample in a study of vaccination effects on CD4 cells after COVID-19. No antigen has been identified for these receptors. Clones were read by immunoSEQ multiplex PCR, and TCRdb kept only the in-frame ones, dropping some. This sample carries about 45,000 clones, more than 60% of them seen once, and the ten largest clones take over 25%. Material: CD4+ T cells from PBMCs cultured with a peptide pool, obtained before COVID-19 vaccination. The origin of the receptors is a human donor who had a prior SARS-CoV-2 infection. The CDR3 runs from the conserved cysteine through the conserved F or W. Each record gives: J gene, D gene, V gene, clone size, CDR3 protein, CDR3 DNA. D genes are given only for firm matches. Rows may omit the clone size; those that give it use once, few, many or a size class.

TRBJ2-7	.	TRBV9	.	CASSVTEAGHYEQYF	TGTGCCAGCAGCGTCACGGAGGCCGGGCACTACGAGCAGTACTTC
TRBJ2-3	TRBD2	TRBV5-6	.	CASSFTGTSGGDTQYF	TGTGCCAGCAGCTTTACCGGGACTAGCGGGGGAGATACGCAGTATTTT
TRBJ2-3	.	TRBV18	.	CASSNTYSGDTQYF	TGTGCCAGCTCTAACACCTACAGTGGGGATACGCAGTATTTT
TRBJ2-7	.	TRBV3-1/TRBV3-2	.	CASSPTASSYEQYF	TGTGCCAGCAGCCCGACAGCTAGCTCCTACGAGCAGTACTTC
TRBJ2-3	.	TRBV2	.	CASIGVSDTQYF	TGTGCCAGCATTGGGGTGTCAGATACGCAGTATTTT
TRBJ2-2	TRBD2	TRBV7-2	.	CASRLAGGPGELFF	TGTGCCAGCCGCTTAGCGGGAGGGCCCGGGGAGCTGTTTTTT
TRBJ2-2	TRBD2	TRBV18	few	CASSGLAGVTGELFF	TGTGCCAGCTCAGGACTAGCGGGAGTCACCGGGGAGCTGTTTTTT
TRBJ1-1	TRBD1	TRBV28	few	CASREGQGASEAFF	TGTGCCAGCAGAGAGGGACAGGGGGCGAGTGAAGCTTTCTTT
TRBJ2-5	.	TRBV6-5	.	CASSTRTTQETQYF	TGTGCCAGCAGTACTCGGACCACCCAAGAGACCCAGTACTTC
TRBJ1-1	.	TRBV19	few	CASSHLTAGTEAFF	TGTGCCAGTAGTCACCTTACAGCGGGCACTGAAGCTTTCTTT